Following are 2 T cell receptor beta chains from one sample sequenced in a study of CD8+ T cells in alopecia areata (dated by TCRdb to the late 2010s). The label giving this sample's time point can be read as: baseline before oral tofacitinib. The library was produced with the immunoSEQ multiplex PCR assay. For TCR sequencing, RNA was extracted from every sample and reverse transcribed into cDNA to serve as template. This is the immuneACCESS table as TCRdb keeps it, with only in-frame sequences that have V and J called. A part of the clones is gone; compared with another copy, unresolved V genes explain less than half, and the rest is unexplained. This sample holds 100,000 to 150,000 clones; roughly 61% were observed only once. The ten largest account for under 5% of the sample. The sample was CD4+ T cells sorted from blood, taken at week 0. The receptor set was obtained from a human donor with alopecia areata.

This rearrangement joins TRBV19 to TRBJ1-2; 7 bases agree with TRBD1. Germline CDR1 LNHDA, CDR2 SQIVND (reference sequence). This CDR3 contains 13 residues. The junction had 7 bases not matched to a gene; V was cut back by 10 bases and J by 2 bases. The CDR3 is CATKGTENYGYTF. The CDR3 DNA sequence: TGTGCCACCAAGGGGACAGAGAACTATGGCTACACCTTC.

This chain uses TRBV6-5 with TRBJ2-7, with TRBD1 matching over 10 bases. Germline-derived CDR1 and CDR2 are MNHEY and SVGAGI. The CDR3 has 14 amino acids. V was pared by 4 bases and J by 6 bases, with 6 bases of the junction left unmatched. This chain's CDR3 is CASSFRDRGSEQYF. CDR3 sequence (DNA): TGTGCCAGCAGTTTCCGGGACAGGGGTAGCGAGCAGTACTTC.